This T cell receptor (beta chain) was recovered during a study of blood T cells in healthy people across ages (dated by TCRdb to between 2014 and 2016). A note on the overall study: Template switching captured roughly one uniquely barcoded TCR beta cDNA molecule per two T cells in model experiments. For two donors (one aged 18 to 30 and one aged 80 or older), the study analyzed two additional independent replicas of 1 million unique cDNA reads from the same blood draw. The donors were split into four age groups: young (average around 15 years), middle-aged (about 40), aged (approximately 59) and long-lived (under 85). To avoid experimental bias, donors of different ages were spread randomly across the sequencing lanes. Age-related changes in TCR beta repertoire diversity were measured in the study by deep sequencing normalized with unique cDNA molecular identifiers. Study-wide findings and limitations: Estimates of total diversity based on one million sequenced T cells were regarded as lower bounds and as underestimates. The CMV infection status of donors was not known, potentially confounding age-related changes in expanded clonotypes. Since profiling was done on bulk unsorted PBMCs, naive and antigen-experienced compartments could not be conclusively compared. As age increased, observed TCR beta diversity per million T cells dropped in a roughly linear way, and a significant reduction was already evident by age 40. Compared with the aged group, the long-lived group had more naive CD4+ T cells, fewer expanded clones and increased TCR diversity, suggesting age selection. A strong correlation was found between observed TCR beta diversity and the percentage of naive T cells measured by flow cytometry.

The donors were some 36 Caucasian individuals from Russia, aged 6 to 90 years, who were systemically healthy. Each donor gave 9 to 10 milliliters of peripheral blood, collected into EDTA-treated Vacutainer tubes. Ficoll-Paque density-gradient centrifugation was used to isolate PBMCs, with at least 7 million per sample. Total RNA, at least 6 micrograms per sample, was extracted from PBMCs with Trizol reagent. The percentages of naive CD45RAhigh/CD27high T cells were determined by flow cytometry on a PBMC aliquot from every donor. From its cysteine to its phenylalanine, the CDR3 spans 18 amino acids. Solely the CDR3 DNA is kept, with 54 bases framed from the first base. CDR1 and CDR2 were assigned from the germline V gene as MRHNA and SNTAGT. Trimming removed 0 bases from V and 6 bases from J, leaving 23 bases between the germline ends. The library was made by 5' RACE. Data came from an Illumina HiSeq 2500. A second PCR of about 7 to 12 cycles was run with a J-beta primer mix and a sample-barcoded 5' primer. Each TCR beta cDNA molecule received a unique molecular identifier from a template-switch 5' adaptor carrying 12 random nucleotides. At least 2.5 million CDR3-containing paired-end reads were obtained from each sample. All of the RNA was converted into first-strand cDNA using the Mint cDNA synthesis kit, with a TRBC-specific oligonucleotide serving as the primer. Following uracil-DNA glycosylase treatment, all cDNA underwent a first 18-cycle PCR with the universal primers M1SS and BC2_uni_R. For the original study's pipeline: Each sample was normalized by randomly selecting 1 million high-quality reads, each carrying a distinct molecular identifier. Instead of being binned into consensus sequences, reads with shared molecular identifiers were discarded. CDR3 identification, clonotype clustering and error correction used MiTCR with a Q25 quality threshold and the strictest error-elimination algorithm. A nonparametric unseen species model with Euler transformation was used to estimate lower-bound total TCR beta diversity. The public reads were reprocessed in TCRdb via fastp at Q25 and MiXCR, keeping in-frame beta chains. Every distinct CDR3 protein forms one entry, paired with its most common genes and DNA. TCRdb's processing, not the authors', yielded these V and J calls. The sample data list 1.5 million or so distinct CDR3 sequences, and about 45% of these were observed just once. The top ten hold about 4% of the sample.

On this clonotype: Its binding antigen is unknown. Qualities for individual bases were not recorded, and no much larger clone is one base off.

The receptor chain draws on TRBV6-4 and TRBJ1-1; the D segment could be TRBD1, given 6 matching bases. This clonotype was sampled from a woman aged 18-30 years in good health. Sequenced sample: blood. The DNA reads TGTGCCAGCAGTGACTCGAGTCACAGGGCTGAAGCTCTTTCTGAAGCTTTCTTT. Protein translation: CASSDSSHRAEALSEAFF.